A single sample gave rise to the 17 T cell receptor beta chains below, sequenced in a study of blood T cells in healthy people across ages. A J-beta primer mix and a sample-barcoded 5' primer were used in a second PCR of roughly 6 to 12 cycles. Each CDR3 protein is one row after TCRdb ran MiXCR on the 5' RACE reads. In the table there are approximately 800,000 distinct CDR3 sequences, 50% to 65% of which are singletons. Specimen: blood. Every receptor here comes from a man older than 75 in good health.

This clonotype was observed a handful of times. The rearrangement joins TRBV27 to TRBJ1-6; unclear D gene. The V end was cut by 5 bases, the J end by 0 bases, with 14 bases between. The CDR3 has 17 amino acids. In germline, CDR1 is MNHEY, CDR2 SMNVEV (reference sequence). The CDR3 region has the DNA TGTGCCAGCAGTCGGACCGTCCCTGGCTCCTATAATTCACCCCTCCACTTT. It is translated as CASSRTVPGSYNSPLHF.

This chain links TRBV3-1 with TRBJ2-3, with D unresolved. Trimming shortened V by 0 bases and J by 14 bases, and 21 bases separated the two germline ends. The CDR3 runs 15 residues. Germline-derived CDR1 and CDR2 are LGHDT and YNNKEL (reference sequence). CDR3 amino acids: CASSQDRGAHRYAYF. The CDR3 coding sequence is TGTGCCAGCAGCCAAGATCGCGGTGCGCACAGATACGCGTATTTT.

This clonotype was counted between two and nine times. The chain joins TRBV11-1 to TRBJ2-1; D remains ambiguous. V dropped 5 bases and J dropped 9 bases, with 11 bases sitting between them. CDR3 length: 12 residues. CDR1 SGHAT and CDR2 FQDESV come from the germline V gene (reference sequence). CDR3 in DNA: TGTGCCAGCAGCCCGCAGATAGCTGAGCAGTTCTTC. It encodes CASSPQIAEQFF.

V gene TRBV9 combines with J gene TRBJ2-5; D is tentatively TRBD1 or TRBD2 (5 bases each). Germline CDR1 and CDR2: SGDLS and YYNGEE. The V end lost 3 bases, the J end lost 2 bases, and 17 bases lay between the germline ends. This CDR3 is 16 amino acids long. The CDR3 DNA follows: TGTGCCAGCAGCGGTAGGTACTCCGGGACGCAAGAGACCCAGTACTTC. Protein: CASSGRYSGTQETQYF.

This sequence joins TRBV3-1 and TRBJ2-5; maybe TRBD2 (5 bases). From germline, CDR1 is LGHDT and CDR2 YNNKEL (reference sequence). Trimming took 0 bases from V and 11 from J, leaving 19 bases between them. The CDR3 length is 15 residues. CDR3 in amino acids: CASSQETNGYNEQYF. The CDR3 DNA sequence: TGTGCCAGCAGCCAAGAGACTAACGGCTACAATGAGCAGTACTTC.

The chain employs TRBV27 and TRBJ2-7; D not resolved. With 3 bases removed from V and 1 base from J, the gap between germline ends came to 10 bases. The germline V gene encodes CDR1 MNHEY and CDR2 SMNVEV (reference sequence). This CDR3 is 14 amino acids long. CDR3 residues: CASSFRAPSYEQYF. CDR3 sequence (DNA): TGTGCCAGCAGTTTTCGAGCCCCATCCTACGAGCAGTACTTC.

This clonotype showed up just a few times. V gene TRBV7-2 combines with J gene TRBJ2-7; no firm D call. The germline CDR1 and CDR2 sequences are SGHTA and FQGNSA. Deletions cut 7 bases from V and 2 bases from J, with 15 bases between. This CDR3 has 14 residues. In DNA form, the CDR3 reads TGTGCCAGCATCCCATTTGGCTCGGCCTACGAGCAGTACTTC. It is translated as CASIPFGSAYEQYF.

This chain connects TRBV6-2 or TRBV6-3 to TRBJ1-1, with unresolved D. The germline V gene encodes CDR1 MNHEY and CDR2 SVGEGT. The V end lost 6 bases, the J end lost 0 bases, and 17 bases lay between the germline ends. The CDR3 runs 16 residues. CDR3 DNA sequence: TGTGCCAGCAGGCCACTTCCCGGCGGGGTGAACACTGAAGCTTTCTTT. Translation: CASRPLPGGVNTEAFF.

V gene TRBV6-1 combines with J gene TRBJ2-7, with D tentatively TRBD2 (6 bases). V lost 6 bases and J 5 bases, leaving 14 bases between the germline ends. The CDR3 is made up of 13 amino acids. Germline V gene sequence: CDR1 MNHNS, CDR2 SASEGT. This CDR3 reads CASRDGSVHEQYF. In nucleotides, the CDR3 is TGTGCCAGCAGAGACGGGAGTGTCCACGAGCAGTACTTC.

The chain uses TRBV4-2 and TRBJ2-7; 10 nucleotides agree with TRBD2. The germline CDR1 and CDR2 sequences are LGHNA and YNFKEQ. The ends lost 4 bases at V and 2 bases at J; junction bases unmatched: 2. The CDR3 totals 14 residues. The CDR3, as DNA: TGTGCCAGCAGCCCAGCGGGAGGGGCCTACGAGCAGTACTTC. Protein product: CASSPAGGAYEQYF.

The chain links TRBV5-1 to TRBJ2-3; D gene uncertain. The CDR3 length is 14 residues. The germline V gene has CDR1 SGHRS and CDR2 YFSETQ. The V end was cut by 1 base, the J end by 0 bases, with 6 bases between. CDR3 amino acids: CASSLTKSTDTQYF. The CDR3 bases are TGCGCCAGCAGCTTGACAAAAAGCACAGATACGCAGTATTTT.

This CDR3 is CAISDPSGSGAYNEQYF. The CDR3 DNA follows: TGTGCCATCAGTGACCCTAGCGGGAGTGGGGCCTACAATGAGCAGTACTTC. This chain uses TRBV10-3 with TRBJ2-1; 10 nucleotides line up with TRBD2. Matching the DNA end better, TRBJ2-7 makes the J call doubtful. This CDR3 contains 17 residues. Germline assignment: CDR1 ENHRY and CDR2 SYGVKD.

V and J are TRBV28 and TRBJ2-5; 8 bases are shared with TRBD2. The assigned J gene may be wrong: the sequence end matches TRBJ2-7 better. The germline gives CDR1 MDHEN, CDR2 SYDVKM. The CDR3 contains 12 residues. This CDR3 is CAAGGGIYEQYF. In DNA form, the CDR3 reads TGTGCCGCCGGGGGGGGTATCTACGAGCAGTACTTC.

J is TRBJ2-7 and V is TRBV24-1; tentatively, D is TRBD1 or TRBD2 (5 bases each). Germline assignment: CDR1 KGHDR and CDR2 SFDVKD. V was clipped by 5 bases and J by 7 bases, with 20 bases between them. This CDR3 has 15 residues. The CDR3 coding sequence is TGTGCCACCAGTGTAGGGATCTTACTTGGGGGTGAGCAGTACTTC. It yields the protein CATSVGILLGGEQYF.

The chain joins TRBV20-1 to TRBJ1-2, with D tentatively TRBD1 (6 bases). CDR1 and CDR2 from the germline V gene are DFQATT and SNEGSKA (reference sequence). The V end was cut by 0 bases, the J end by 4 bases, with 12 bases between. The CDR3 runs 14 residues. CDR3 region: CSARDDRRLYGYTF. DNA for the CDR3: TGCAGTGCTAGAGACGACAGGCGCCTCTATGGCTACACCTTC.

The rearrangement joins TRBV27 to TRBJ2-3; 11 bases align to TRBD2. V dropped 6 bases and J dropped 5; count of bases not matched to a gene: 16. Germline V gives CDR1 MNHEY, CDR2 SMNVEV (reference sequence). The CDR3 has 18 residues. The CDR3 coding sequence is TGTGCCAGCAGAGGAGTCGTAACTAGCGGGAGATCGGGAGATACGCAGTATTTT. Its translation is CASRGVVTSGRSGDTQYF.

This chain links TRBV4-1 with TRBJ2-7; maybe TRBD2 (5 bases). Trimming shortened V by 1 base and J by 12 bases, and 19 bases separated the two germline ends. The germline gives CDR1 MGHRA, CDR2 YSYEKL. There are 14 residues in the CDR3. CDR3 nucleotide sequence: TGCGCCAGCAGCCAAGTGGTAAGCGGAGAGACCCTGTACTTC. It is translated as CASSQVVSGETLYF.